This entry is about one TCR beta chain. Its antigen is currently unknown. A read error may explain this, as a much larger clone is one base away. Samples came from axillary lymph nodes draining the breast cancer. The sample originates from a study of breast tumors, draining lymph nodes, adjacent tissues. Overall study results and limits: Compared with lymph nodes, tumors were less diverse; compared with nontumor tissue, more. Luminal-like breast cancer showed significantly higher tumor–nontumor repertoire similarity than basal-like.

The V gene's germline CDR1 is MNHNY and CDR2 SVGAGI (reference sequence). The CDR3 covers 15 residues. V was clipped by 6 bases and J by 0 bases; unmatched bases: 5. Each CDR3 protein gets one entry after TCRdb re-called the multiplex PCR reads with MiXCR. The sample records approximately 250,000 distinct CDR3 sequences, about 34% being singletons. The sample consisted of axillary lymph node tissue. The source is a female donor with breast cancer. Some clones in this sample may be carry-over from other donors' samples. The rearrangement joins TRBV6-6 to TRBJ2-3; 8 bases are shared with TRBD2. CDR3 sequence: CASSRAGVSTDTQYF. In nucleotides, the CDR3 is TGTGCCAGCAGCCGAGCGGGGGTGAGCACAGATACGCAGTATTTT.